This T cell receptor beta chain was sequenced during a study of T cells in Graves' hyperthyroidism and ophthalmopathy. Study-level findings and limits: Most expanded thyroid clonotypes above 0.001 also appeared in blood. Onset of ophthalmopathy came a median roughly 6.5 months after the model predicted it.

It was approximately 9.4 ml of fresh peripheral blood that supplied the PBMCs. Amplification of TCR beta CDR3 regions was performed using RNA transcripts as template. A set of HTBI primers served as the primers for a first-round RT-PCR of the TCR CDR3. MiXCR was run by TCRdb on the multiplex PCR reads, yielding one entry per CDR3 protein. Here the sample spans about 380,000 distinct CDR3 sequences, about 18% being singletons. A word on this clonotype: No antigen is known for it.

The source of this sequence is a man younger than 35 with Graves' ophthalmopathy. The sample comprised blood.

CDR3: CASISETKNIQYF. The CDR3 bases are TGTGCCAGCATTAGCGAGACCAAAAACATTCAGTACTTC. The chain has TRBV6-1 and TRBJ2-4; a weak D match, TRBD2 (5 bases). Germline-derived CDR1 and CDR2 are MNHNS and SASEGT. The CDR3 runs 13 residues. Trimming stripped 7 bases from V and 2 bases from J, with 9 bases between.